Included here is one T cell receptor beta chain sequence, with context. Its specificity is unknown. The CDR3 is made up of 15 amino acids. CDR1 and CDR2 from the germline V gene are SGHAT and FQNNGV. The V end lost 5 bases, the J end lost 2 bases, and 13 bases lay between the germline ends. Making the bulk TCR libraries relied on previously described methods and listed TCR primers. TCRdb ran MiXCR on the PCR reads and lists one entry per CDR3 protein. This sample yields about 510,000 distinct CDR3 sequences, of which roughly 26% are seen a single time; 0.7% to 0.9% belongs to the top ten. This record comes from a study of molecular identifiers for immune sequencing clone quantification. When naive CD8 T cells were sorted, they were gated as CD8+CD4-CCR7+CD45RA+. Whole-study results and caveats: Spiked Jurkat TCR RNA from one cell was reportedly detectable among around 1 million naive cells.

The V gene is TRBV11-2, the J gene TRBJ2-1, with D hard to call. This receptor was taken from a human donor in good health. Some libraries in this study had Jurkat cell RNA spiked in. The sequencing sample was made of naive CD8+ T cells from blood, with Jurkat cell RNA spiked in. As to subset: FACS-sorted CD8+CD4-CCR7+CD45RA+ naive T cells. The DNA of the CDR3 is TGTGCCAGCAGCGGCTCTACCATAACCTACAATGAGCAGTTCTTC. It specifies CASSGSTITYNEQFF.